This record looks at one T cell receptor (beta chain) sequence and its context. The antigen is not known. Starting from PBMCs, sorting isolated CD4+ and CD8+ T cells. Reverse transcription of extracted RNA yielded cDNA, which provided the sequencing template. TCRdb's table, derived via immunoSEQ multiplex PCR, lists solely in-frame clones and lacks some. The sample includes under 130,000 clones, approximately 60% of them seen just once. The sample comes from a study of CD8+ T cells in alopecia areata. Study findings and constraints: Mice gave a clearer picture of TCR sharing than patients did, possibly for HLA-related reasons. Greater clonality was observed in lesional scalp samples, especially alopecia totalis/universalis, versus normal scalp.

CDR3 length equals 15 residues. The V gene lost 5 bases and the J gene lost 0 bases, with 11 bases spanning the gap. Germline V gene data show CDR1 as SGHTA and CDR2 as FQGNSA. This sequence joins TRBV7-2 and TRBJ1-3, with a possible D match to TRBD1 (6 bases). This clonotype originated in a human donor in good health. Sequencing was carried out using CD4+ T cells sorted from blood. In DNA form, the CDR3 reads TGTGCCAGCAGCCTAACAGGGACCTCTGGAAACACCATATATTTT. Its translation is CASSLTGTSGNTIYF.